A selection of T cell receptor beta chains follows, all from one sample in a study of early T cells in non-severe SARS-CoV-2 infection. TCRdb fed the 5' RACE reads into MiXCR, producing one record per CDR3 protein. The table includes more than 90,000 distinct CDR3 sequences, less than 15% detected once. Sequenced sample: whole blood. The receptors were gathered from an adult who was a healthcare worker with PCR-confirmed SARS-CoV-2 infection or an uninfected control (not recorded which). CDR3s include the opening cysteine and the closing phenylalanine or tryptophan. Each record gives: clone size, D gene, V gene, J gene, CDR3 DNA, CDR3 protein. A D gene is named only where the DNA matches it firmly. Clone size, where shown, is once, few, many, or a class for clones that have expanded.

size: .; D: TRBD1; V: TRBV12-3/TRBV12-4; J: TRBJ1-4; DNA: TGTGCCAGCAGCACCAGGGGGCCCACTAATGAAAAACTGTTTTTT; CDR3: CASSTRGPTNEKLFF
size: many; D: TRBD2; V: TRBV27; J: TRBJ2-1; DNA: TGTGCCAGCAGTTTAATATCGACTAGCGCAGTTGAGCAGTTCTTC; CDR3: CASSLISTSAVEQFF
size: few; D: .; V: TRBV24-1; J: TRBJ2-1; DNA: TGTGCCACCAGCGGGGGTTCGGGATACAATGAGCAGTTCTTC; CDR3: CATSGGSGYNEQFF
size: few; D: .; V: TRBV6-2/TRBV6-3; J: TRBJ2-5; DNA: TGTGCCAGCAATAAGGGGGGGTACCAAGAGACCCAGTACTTC; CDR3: CASNKGGYQETQYF
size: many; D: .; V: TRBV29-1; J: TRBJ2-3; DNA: TGCAGCGTTGTGGACGGGGCCTCCTCTAGCACAGATACGCAGTATTTT; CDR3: CSVVDGASSSTDTQYF
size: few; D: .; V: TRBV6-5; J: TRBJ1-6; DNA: TGTGCCAGCAGCACCAGACAAGATAATTCACCCCTCCACTTT; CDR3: CASSTRQDNSPLHF
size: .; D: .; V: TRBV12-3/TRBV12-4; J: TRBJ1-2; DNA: TGTGCCAGCAGCCTCTCCCTAGCTAACTATGGCTACACCTTC; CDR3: CASSLSLANYGYTF
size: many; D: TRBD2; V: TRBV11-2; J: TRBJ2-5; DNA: TGTGCCAGCAGCGAAGCGGGAGGTCCGGAGACCCAGTACTTC; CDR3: CASSEAGGPETQYF
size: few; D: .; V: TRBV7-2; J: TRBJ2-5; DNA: TGTGCCAGCAGCTTAGCGGGACATAGGGAGACCCAGTACTTC; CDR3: CASSLAGHRETQYF
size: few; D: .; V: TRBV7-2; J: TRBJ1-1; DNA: TGTGCCAGCAGCTCAGTGGGAGTAATGAACACTGAAGCTTTCTTT; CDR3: CASSSVGVMNTEAFF
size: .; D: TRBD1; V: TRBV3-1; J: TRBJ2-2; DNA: TGTGCCAGCAGCCAAGATAGGACAGGAGGACACACCGGGGAGCTGTTTTTT; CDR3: CASSQDRTGGHTGELFF
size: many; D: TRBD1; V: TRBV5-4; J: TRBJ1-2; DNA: TGTGCCAGCAGAAGGACAGGGGGCGCGGCTGGCTACACCTTC; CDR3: CASRRTGGAAGYTF
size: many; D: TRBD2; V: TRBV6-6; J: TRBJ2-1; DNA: TGTGCCAGCAGGGAACCCAGCCCGGGGGGCTACAATGAGCAGTTCTTC; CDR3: CASREPSPGGYNEQFF
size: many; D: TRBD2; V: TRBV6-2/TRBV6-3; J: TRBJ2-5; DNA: TGTGCCAGCACGTCCGGGACTAGCTTGTCTGAGACCCAGTACTTC; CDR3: CASTSGTSLSETQYF
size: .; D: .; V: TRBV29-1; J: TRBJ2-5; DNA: TGCAGCGTGGCCCTTTACACCCAGGAGACCCAGTACTTC; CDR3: CSVALYTQETQYF
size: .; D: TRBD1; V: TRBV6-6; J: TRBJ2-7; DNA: TGTGCCAGCAAATTCGACAGGGGGCCGGGATACGAGCAGTACTTC; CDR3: CASKFDRGPGYEQYF
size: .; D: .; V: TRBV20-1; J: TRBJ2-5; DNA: TGCAGTGCCCACCCTGAAGTCCCTGGTCCAGAGACCCAGTACTTC; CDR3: CSAHPEVPGPETQYF
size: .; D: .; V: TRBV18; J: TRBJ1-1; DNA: TGTGCCAGCTCACCTTCAGGGGTCCCTGAAGCTTTCTTT; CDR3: CASSPSGVPEAFF
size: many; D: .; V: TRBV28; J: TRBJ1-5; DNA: TGTGCCAGCAGTTTCGCCCGGCAGAGCAATCAGCCCCAGCATTTT; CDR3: CASSFARQSNQPQHF
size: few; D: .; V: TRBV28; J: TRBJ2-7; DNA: TGTGCCAGCAGTACGACAGGTCCTACCTACGAGCAGTACTTC; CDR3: CASSTTGPTYEQYF
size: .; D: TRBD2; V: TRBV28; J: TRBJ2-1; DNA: TGTGCCAGCCACATAGCGGGGGGGACCTACAATGAGCAGTTCTTC; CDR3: CASHIAGGTYNEQFF
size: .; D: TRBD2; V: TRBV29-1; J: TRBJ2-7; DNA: TGCAGCGTCCTCCCCAGTCAAGCGGGGGACTACGAGCAGTACTTC; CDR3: CSVLPSQAGDYEQYF
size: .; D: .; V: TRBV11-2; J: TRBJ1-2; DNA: TGTGCCAGCAGCTTAGAACTCTCCGATAACTATGGCTACACCTTC; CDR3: CASSLELSDNYGYTF
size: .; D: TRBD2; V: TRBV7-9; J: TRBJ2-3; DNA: TGTGCCAGCAGCCCCGGCTTAGGTAGCGGGGCGATAAGCACAGATACGCAGTATTTT; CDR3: CASSPGLGSGAISTDTQYF
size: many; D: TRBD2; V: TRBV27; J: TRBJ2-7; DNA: TGTGCCAGCAGTTTTCGGGAGGGAAGTAACGAGCAGTACTTC; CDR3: CASSFREGSNEQYF
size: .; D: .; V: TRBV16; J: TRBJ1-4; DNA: TGTGCCAGCAGCCACCGGAGTGAAAAACTGTTTTTT; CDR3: CASSHRSEKLFF
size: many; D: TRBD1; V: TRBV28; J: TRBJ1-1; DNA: TGTGCCAGCAGACGGACAGGGGGCATGGGCACTGAAGCTTTCTTT; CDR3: CASRRTGGMGTEAFF
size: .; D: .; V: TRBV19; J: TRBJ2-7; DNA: TGTGCCAGTAGTATCGCGGCGGGGCCCGGCGAGCAGTACTTC; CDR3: CASSIAAGPGEQYF
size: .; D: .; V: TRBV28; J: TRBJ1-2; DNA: TGTGCCAGCAGTCGTAACTATGGCTACACCTTC; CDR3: CASSRNYGYTF
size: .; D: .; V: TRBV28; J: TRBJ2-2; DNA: TGTGCCAGCAGATCCGGGACACATAACACCGGGGAGCTGTTTTTT; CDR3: CASRSGTHNTGELFF
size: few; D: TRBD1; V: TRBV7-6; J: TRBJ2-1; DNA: TGTGCCAGCAGCGCAGACGGGACAGGGGGCAATGAGCAGTTCTTC; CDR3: CASSADGTGGNEQFF
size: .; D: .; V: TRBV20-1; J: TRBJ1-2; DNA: TGCAGTGCTAGTAGGGCATCGGGCTACACCTTC; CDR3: CSASRASGYTF
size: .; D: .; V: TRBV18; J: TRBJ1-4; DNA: TGTGCCAGCTCAGGGGCAAATAATGAAAAACTGTTTTTT; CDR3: CASSGANNEKLFF
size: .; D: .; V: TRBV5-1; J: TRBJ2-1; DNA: TGCGCCAGCAGTTCCAAAAACAGGGCTAGCTCCTACAATGAGCAGTTCTTC; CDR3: CASSSKNRASSYNEQFF
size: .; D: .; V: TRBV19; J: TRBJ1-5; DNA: TGTGCCAGTAGATACGACGGAAGCAATCAGCCCCGGCATTTT; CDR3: CASRYDGSNQPRHF
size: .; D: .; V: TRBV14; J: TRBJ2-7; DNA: TGTGCCAGCAGCCAGGTGTACGGTCTCTCCTACGAGCAGTACTTC; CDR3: CASSQVYGLSYEQYF
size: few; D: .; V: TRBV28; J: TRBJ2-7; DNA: TGTGCCAGCAGACTCCGCCCCGGGACATGGGACTACGAGCAGTACTTC; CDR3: CASRLRPGTWDYEQYF
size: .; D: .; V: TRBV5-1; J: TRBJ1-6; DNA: TGCGCCAGCAGCTTGCGGGTTTCCGGGGATAATTCACCCCTCCACTTT; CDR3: CASSLRVSGDNSPLHF
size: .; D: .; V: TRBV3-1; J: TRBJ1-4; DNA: TGTGCCAGCAGCCTCCGTGGGGGCAGTAATGAAAAACTGTTTTTT; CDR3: CASSLRGGSNEKLFF
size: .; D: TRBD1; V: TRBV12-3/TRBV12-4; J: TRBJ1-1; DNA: TGTGCCAGCAGTGTAACAGGGGTGAACACTGAAGCTTTCTTT; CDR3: CASSVTGVNTEAFF
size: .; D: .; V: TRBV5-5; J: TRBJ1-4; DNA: TGTGCCAGGCCGTCCGGCGGAAAGGCGAGTGAAAAACTGTTTTTT; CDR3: CARPSGGKASEKLFF
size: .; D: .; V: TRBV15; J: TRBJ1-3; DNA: TGTGCCACCAGCAGCACCCCGGGGCCACTCTCTGGAAACACCATATATTTT; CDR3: CATSSTPGPLSGNTIYF
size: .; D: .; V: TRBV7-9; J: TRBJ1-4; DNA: TGTGCCAGCAGCGATCCGTATGAAAAACTGTTTTTT; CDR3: CASSDPYEKLFF
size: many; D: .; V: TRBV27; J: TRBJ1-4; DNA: TGTGCCAGCAGTTTAGCTGGAAACAGGCCGGAAAAACTGTTTTTT; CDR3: CASSLAGNRPEKLFF
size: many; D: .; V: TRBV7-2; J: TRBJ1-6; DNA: TGTGCCAGCAGCTTGCGACATGGAGGGAGGAATTCACCCCTCCACTTT; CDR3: CASSLRHGGRNSPLHF
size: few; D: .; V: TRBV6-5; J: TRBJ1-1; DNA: TGTGCCAGCAAGACTGAAGGGCCGAACACTGAAGCTTTCTTT; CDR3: CASKTEGPNTEAFF
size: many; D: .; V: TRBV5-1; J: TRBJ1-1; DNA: TGCGCCAGCAGCTTGGGGCCTCTGAACACTGAAGCTTTCTTT; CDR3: CASSLGPLNTEAFF
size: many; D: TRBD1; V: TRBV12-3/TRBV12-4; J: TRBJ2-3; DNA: TGTGCCAGCAGTTTTGGGGACAGAGCCACAGATACGCAGTATTTT; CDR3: CASSFGDRATDTQYF
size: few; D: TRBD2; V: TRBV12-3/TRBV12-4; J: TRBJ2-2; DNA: TGTGCCAGCAGTATAGCGGGGAACACCGGGGAGCTGTTTTTT; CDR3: CASSIAGNTGELFF
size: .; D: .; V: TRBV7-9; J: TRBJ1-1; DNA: TGTGCCAGCAGCCCACTAAGAAGGTTGAACACTGAAGCTTTCTTT; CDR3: CASSPLRRLNTEAFF
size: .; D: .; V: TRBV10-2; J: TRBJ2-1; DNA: TGCGCCAGCTCACACGCAGCGGCGACCTACAATGAGCAGTTCTTC; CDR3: CASSHAAATYNEQFF